This T cell receptor beta chain was found in a study of PD-L1 blockade in urothelial cancer. Time point in this sample: pretreatment peripheral blood. The V end was cut by 2 bases, the J end by 5 bases, with 12 bases between. In germline, CDR1 is MDHEN, CDR2 SYDVKM. This CDR3 comprises 15 residues. TCRdb keeps only in-frame clones here, not all; method: immunoSEQ multiplex PCR. The sample shows around 86,000 clones, just under 85% of them seen only once. The chain uses TRBV28 and TRBJ2-2; weak D call: TRBD1 (6 bases). This TCR was sampled from a man in his forties with urothelial cancer. The material was PBMCs, obtained around atezolizumab (anti-PD-L1) treatment. CDR3 coding DNA: TGTGCCAGCAGTTTAACAGGGACGTTAACCGGGGAGCTGTTTTTT. This sequence encodes CASSLTGTLTGELFF.